This TCR beta chain originates from a study of blood T cell repertoires in COVID-19. The overall study: Spain, Italy and the United States supplied samples that represented acute and convalescent COVID-19. PBMCs, B-cell-depleted T cells, or T cells provided the cDNA or gDNA that made up the material.

Measured with immunoSEQ multiplex PCR; TCRdb has only the in-frame clones, and not every one. The sample has around 200,000 clones; roughly nine tenths are singletons. CDR1 LNHDA and CDR2 SQIVND come from the germline V gene (reference sequence). The CDR3 consists of 15 residues. Unmatched junction bases numbered 9, after V lost 3 bases and J lost 7 bases. The rearrangement links TRBV19 to TRBJ1-2, with TRBD1 identical over 9 bases. The sequencing input was PBMCs or T cells enriched from blood (not recorded which). The TCR originated in a middle-aged woman with acute COVID-19. The CDR3 here is CASSMDRGGGGGYTF. The CDR3 nucleotides read TGTGCCAGTAGTATGGACAGGGGAGGAGGTGGTGGCTACACCTTC.